The sequence of this TCR beta chain was determined in a study of T-cell reconstitution after alpha-beta-depleted transplantation in children. Preparation of the TCRbeta library was carried out with unique molecular identifiers. TCRdb re-called the PCR reads through MiXCR, storing one row per CDR3 protein. The table shows a few hundred thousand distinct CDR3 sequences, with 10% to 15% occurring only once. This clonotype has more than one count but fewer than ten. Looked up from germline, CDR1 is SGHRS and CDR2 is YFSETQ. The CDR3 length is 16 residues. With 5 bases clipped from V and 2 bases from J, the junction kept 9 bases outside the gene matches.

This TCR derives from a human donor who donated a stem cell graft to a child with Fanconi anemia. The starting material was PBMCs, obtained from the stem cell graft. This chain joins TRBV5-1 and TRBJ2-1; the match to TRBD1 covers 8 bases. The CDR3 loop is CASSPNAGGPYNEQFF. The CDR3 DNA reads TGCGCCAGCAGTCCCAACGCAGGGGGCCCCTACAATGAGCAGTTCTTC.